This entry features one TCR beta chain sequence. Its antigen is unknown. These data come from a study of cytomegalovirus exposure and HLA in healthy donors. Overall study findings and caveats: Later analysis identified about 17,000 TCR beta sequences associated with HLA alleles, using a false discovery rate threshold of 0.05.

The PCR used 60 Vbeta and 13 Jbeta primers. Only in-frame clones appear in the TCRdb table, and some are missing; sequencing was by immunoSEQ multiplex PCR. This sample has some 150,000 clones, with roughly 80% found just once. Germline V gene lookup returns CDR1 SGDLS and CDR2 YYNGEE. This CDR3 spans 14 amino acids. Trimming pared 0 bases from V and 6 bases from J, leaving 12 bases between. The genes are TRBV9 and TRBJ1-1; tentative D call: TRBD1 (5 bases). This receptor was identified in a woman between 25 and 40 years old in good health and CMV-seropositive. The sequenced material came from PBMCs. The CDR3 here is CASSVGGAPSEAFF. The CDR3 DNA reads TGTGCCAGCAGCGTAGGTGGGGCGCCTTCTGAAGCTTTCTTT.